This record concerns one T cell receptor beta chain sequence. Its antigen is still unknown. The CDR3 runs 15 residues. Germline V gene data show CDR1 as LNHDA and CDR2 as SQIVND (reference sequence). V was cut by 5 bases and J by 9 bases, with 20 bases left in between. Assay used: immunoSEQ multiplex PCR; TCRdb lists only in-frame clones, some missing. This table holds about 690,000 clones, roughly 88% found once. These data originate in a study of shared clonotypes between healthy human individuals. Study-level results: Sampling covered nothing but blood. Tissue TCR repertoires likely differ from those found in blood.

Each sample came from a Caucasian adult donor living in Nashville, Tennessee. The receptor comes from a man between 18 and 35 years old in good health. Some clones in this sample may be carry-over from other donors' samples. The chain couples TRBV19 to TRBJ1-5, with D maybe TRBD1 (5 bases). Sequenced input: memory CD8+ T cells from PBMCs. Subset described: CD45RO+ cells pooled with CCR7-negative TemRA cells. The CDR3 loop reads CASSWGDSSGGPQHF. The CDR3 DNA is TGTGCCAGTAGTTGGGGGGACTCCAGCGGGGGGCCCCAGCATTTT.